A selection of T cell receptor beta chains follows, all from one sample in a study of cytomegalovirus exposure and HLA in healthy donors. TCRdb's copy holds only in-frame clones and misses some; the assay was immunoSEQ multiplex PCR. The sample contains tens of thousands of clones, approximately 90% of which appear only once. What was sequenced was PBMCs. The receptors come from a woman younger than 35 in good health and CMV-seronegative. CDR3s leave out the opening cysteine and the closing phenylalanine or tryptophan. Fields, in order: V gene, CDR3 length, J gene, CDR3 protein.

TRBV5-6,11,TRBJ1-1,ASSPDFYTEAF
TRBV5-4,14,TRBJ2-1,ASSPDLAGGDNEQF
TRBV6-1,11,TRBJ1-1,ASPDRKGTEAF
TRBV6-6,12,TRBJ2-7,ASTRDTSSYEQY
TRBV28,13,TRBJ2-2,ASSLSRTNTGELF
TRBV9,16,TRBJ2-1,ASSVLGSGSYSYNEQF
TRBV7-2,13,TRBJ2-5,ASSSTRDRKETQY
TRBV5-6,14,TRBJ2-7,ASSLGDWTGAYEQY
TRBV30,12,TRBJ2-5,AWDKAGWVETQY
TRBV6-1,13,TRBJ2-1,ASSEWGRGYNEQF
TRBV5-5,11,TRBJ1-5,ASSPADFQPQH
TRBV12-5,14,TRBJ1-2,ASGSEDRTHCYGYT